The entry that follows covers one T cell receptor (beta chain) sequence. The antigen is not known. Using immunoSEQ multiplex PCR, the repertoire was profiled, and TCRdb retains in-frame clones only, with some absent. The sample contains around 1.9 million clones, about 93% of which appear only once. The data were obtained in a study of shared clonotypes between healthy human individuals. Positively selected for CCR7, the CD45RO-negative cells used as naive CD8 cells excluded terminally differentiated effector memory CD45RA+ cells. Donors, without exception, were Caucasian adults residing in Nashville, Tennessee. Study results and limitations: Shared clonotypes: 4.5% to 5% naive CD4, around 3.7% naive CD8, 2% to 2.5% memory CD4, 0.4% to 0.45% memory CD8. Sampling covered nothing but blood. Tissue TCR repertoires likely differ from those found in blood.

CDR3 length: 17 residues. Trimming cost V 2 bases and J 0 bases, with 17 bases left between them. Germline CDR1 and CDR2: SGHVS and FQNEAQ. The sample comprised naive CD8+ T cells from PBMCs. The rearrangement joins TRBV7-8 to TRBJ2-7; D tentatively reads TRBD1 or TRBD2 (6 bases each). This sequence originates from a man aged 18 to 35 in good health. Some clones in this sample may be carry-over from other donors' samples. This CDR3 is CASSLTQVGGTSYEQYF. CDR3 DNA sequence: TGTGCCAGCAGCTTAACCCAGGTCGGGGGCACCTCCTACGAGCAGTACTTC.